This T cell receptor (beta chain) was documented in a study of tumor-infiltrating lymphocytes in primary liver carcinoma. Priming with a constant-region primer yielded TCR beta cDNA from 450 to 550 ng total RNA. Amplification in three nested multiplex PCR rounds with slightly modified ARM-PCR gave rise to TCR beta libraries. Investigators reported that the first two PCR rounds, at 10 cycles each, used TRBV1-TRBV30 forward primers with a C-beta reverse primer. In TCRdb, the multiplex PCR reads were re-called with MiXCR into one record per CDR3 protein. The data contain fewer than 200,000 distinct CDR3 sequences, approximately 80% of them singletons. Comments on this clonotype: Its specificity is unknown. The junction and the germline gene differ at one end; a read error may be behind it.

Study results and caveats: Whereas tumor region pairs overlapped more, tumor-adjacent and tumor-blood pairs overlapped less.

Germline CDR1 SGHAT, CDR2 FQDESV (reference sequence). This CDR3 has 16 residues. Bulk tissue was left unsorted, and RNA and DNA were co-extracted from around 18-30 mg of it. The chain employs TRBV11-1 and TRBJ2-7, with D possibly TRBD2 on 6 matching bases. The source is a man aged 35 to 55 with primary liver carcinoma and hepatitis B virus infection. Sequenced: tumor tissue from primary liver carcinoma. The CDR3 nucleotides read TGTACCAGCAGCTCTGATCCGGGAGAGGGTTCCTACGAGCAATACTTT. This codes for CTSSSDPGEGSYEQYF.